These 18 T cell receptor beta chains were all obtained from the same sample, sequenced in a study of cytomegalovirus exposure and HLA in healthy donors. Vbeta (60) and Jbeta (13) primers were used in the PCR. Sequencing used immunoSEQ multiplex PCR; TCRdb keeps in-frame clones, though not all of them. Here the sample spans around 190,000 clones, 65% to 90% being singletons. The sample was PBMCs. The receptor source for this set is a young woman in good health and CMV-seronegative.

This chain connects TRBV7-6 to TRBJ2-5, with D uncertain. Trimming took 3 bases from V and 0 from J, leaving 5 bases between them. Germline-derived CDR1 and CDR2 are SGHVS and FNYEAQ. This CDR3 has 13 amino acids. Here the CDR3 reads CASSFRNQETQYF. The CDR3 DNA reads TGTGCCAGCAGCTTCAGGAACCAAGAGACCCAGTACTTC.

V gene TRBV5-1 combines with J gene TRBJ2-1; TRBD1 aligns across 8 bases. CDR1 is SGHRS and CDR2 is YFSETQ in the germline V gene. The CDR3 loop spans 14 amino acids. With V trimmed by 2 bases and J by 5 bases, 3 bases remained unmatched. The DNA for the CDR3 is TGCGCCAGCAGCTTAGGACAGGGTGACAATGAGCAGTTCTTC. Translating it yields CASSLGQGDNEQFF.

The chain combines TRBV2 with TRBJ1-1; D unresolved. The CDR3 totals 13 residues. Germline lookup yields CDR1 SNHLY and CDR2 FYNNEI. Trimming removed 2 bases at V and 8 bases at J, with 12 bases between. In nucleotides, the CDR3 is TGTGCCAGCAGTGAACAGGATACGGGGGAAGCTTTCTTT. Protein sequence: CASSEQDTGEAFF.

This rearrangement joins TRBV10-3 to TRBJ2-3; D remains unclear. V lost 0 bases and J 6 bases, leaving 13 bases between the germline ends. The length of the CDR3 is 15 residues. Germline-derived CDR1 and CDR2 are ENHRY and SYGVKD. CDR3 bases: TGTGCCATCAGTGAGTCGATGTCTAGTTGGGATACGCAGTATTTT. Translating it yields CAISESMSSWDTQYF.

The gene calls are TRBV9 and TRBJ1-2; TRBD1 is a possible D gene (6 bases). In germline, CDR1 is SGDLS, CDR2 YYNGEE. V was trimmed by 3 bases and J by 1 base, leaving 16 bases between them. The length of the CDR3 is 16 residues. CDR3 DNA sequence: TGTGCCAGCAGCGCCGAACTAGGGGGTGTTAACTATGGCTACACCTTC. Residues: CASSAELGGVNYGYTF.

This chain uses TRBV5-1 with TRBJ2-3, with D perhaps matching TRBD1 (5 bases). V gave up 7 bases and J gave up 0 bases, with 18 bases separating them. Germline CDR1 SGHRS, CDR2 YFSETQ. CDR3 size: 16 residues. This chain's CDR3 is CASALGHTLSTDTQYF. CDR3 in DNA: TGCGCCAGCGCTCTTGGACACACCCTTAGCACAGATACGCAGTATTTT.

The CDR3 loop reads CASSLEVHVGTGWIENIQYF. The CDR3 DNA sequence: TGCGCCAGCAGCTTGGAAGTCCACGTTGGGACAGGGTGGATCGAAAACATTCAGTACTTC. The rearrangement joins TRBV5-1 to TRBJ2-4; TRBD1 aligns across 9 bases. Germline values: CDR1 SGHRS, CDR2 YFSETQ. V was clipped by 0 bases and J by 5 bases; unmatched bases: 18. The CDR3 is 20 residues long.

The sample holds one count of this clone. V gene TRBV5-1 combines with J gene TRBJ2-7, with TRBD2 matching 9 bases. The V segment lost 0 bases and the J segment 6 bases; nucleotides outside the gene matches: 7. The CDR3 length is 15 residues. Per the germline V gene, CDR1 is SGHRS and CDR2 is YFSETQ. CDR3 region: CASSLVGSGSSEQYF. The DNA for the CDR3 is TGCGCCAGCAGCTTGGTCGGTAGCGGGAGCTCCGAGCAGTACTTC.

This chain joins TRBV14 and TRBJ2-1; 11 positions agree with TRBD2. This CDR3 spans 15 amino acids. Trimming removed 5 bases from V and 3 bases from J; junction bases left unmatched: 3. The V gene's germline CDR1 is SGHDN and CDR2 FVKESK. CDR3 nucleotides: TGTGCCAGCAGCTGGGGACTAGCGGTCTACAATGAGCAGTTCTTC. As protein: CASSWGLAVYNEQFF.

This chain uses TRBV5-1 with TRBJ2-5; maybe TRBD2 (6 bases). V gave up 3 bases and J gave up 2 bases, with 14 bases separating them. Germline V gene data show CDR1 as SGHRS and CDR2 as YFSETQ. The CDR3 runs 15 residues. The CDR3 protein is CASSSGTSTQETQYF. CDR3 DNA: TGCGCCAGCAGCTCCGGGACTTCTACACAAGAGACCCAGTACTTC.

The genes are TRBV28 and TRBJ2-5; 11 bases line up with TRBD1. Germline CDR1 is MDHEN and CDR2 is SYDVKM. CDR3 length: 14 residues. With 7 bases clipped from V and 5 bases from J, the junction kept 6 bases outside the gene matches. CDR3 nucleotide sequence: TGTGCCAGCAATGGACAGGGGGCGGTGGAGACCCAGTACTTC. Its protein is CASNGQGAVETQYF.

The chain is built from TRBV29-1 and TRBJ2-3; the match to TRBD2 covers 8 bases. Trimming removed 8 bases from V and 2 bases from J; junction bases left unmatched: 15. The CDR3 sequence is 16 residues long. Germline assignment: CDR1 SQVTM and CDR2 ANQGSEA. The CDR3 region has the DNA TGCAGCCTCCGAGGGGCGGGAGGACTCTCCACAGATACGCAGTATTTT. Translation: CSLRGAGGLSTDTQYF.

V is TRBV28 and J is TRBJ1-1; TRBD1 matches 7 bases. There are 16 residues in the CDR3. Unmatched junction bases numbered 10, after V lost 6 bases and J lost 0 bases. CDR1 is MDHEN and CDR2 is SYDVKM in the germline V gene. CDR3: CASSLPVGQLNTEAFF. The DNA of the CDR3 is TGTGCCAGCAGCTTACCGGTGGGACAGCTGAACACTGAAGCTTTCTTT. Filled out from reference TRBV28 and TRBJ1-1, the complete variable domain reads DVKVTQSSRYLVKRTGEKVFLECVQDMDHENMFWYRQDPGLGLRLIYFSYDVKMKEKGDIPEGYSVSREKKERFSLILESASTNQTSMYLCASSLPVGQLNTEAFFGQGTRLTVV.

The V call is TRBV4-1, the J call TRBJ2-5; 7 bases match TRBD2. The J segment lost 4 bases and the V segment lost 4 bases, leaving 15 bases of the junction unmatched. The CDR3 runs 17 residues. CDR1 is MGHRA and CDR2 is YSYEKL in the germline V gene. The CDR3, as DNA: TGCGCCAGCAGCCTTAACCCCCTTGGGCTAGCGGTAGAGACCCAGTACTTC. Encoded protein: CASSLNPLGLAVETQYF.

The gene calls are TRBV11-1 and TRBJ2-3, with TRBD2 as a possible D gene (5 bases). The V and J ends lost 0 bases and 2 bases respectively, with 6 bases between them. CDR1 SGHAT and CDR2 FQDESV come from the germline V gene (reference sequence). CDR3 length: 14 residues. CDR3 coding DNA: TGTGCCAGCAGCTTAGCGGGAGTCACAGATACGCAGTATTTT. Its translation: CASSLAGVTDTQYF.

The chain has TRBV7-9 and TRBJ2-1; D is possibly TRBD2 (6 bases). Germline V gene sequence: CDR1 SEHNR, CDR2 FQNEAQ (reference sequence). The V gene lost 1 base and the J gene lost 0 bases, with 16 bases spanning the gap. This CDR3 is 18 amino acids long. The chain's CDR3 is CASSLGGRPTNSYNEQFF. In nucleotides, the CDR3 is TGTGCCAGCAGCTTAGGGGGGAGGCCTACTAACTCCTACAATGAGCAGTTCTTC.

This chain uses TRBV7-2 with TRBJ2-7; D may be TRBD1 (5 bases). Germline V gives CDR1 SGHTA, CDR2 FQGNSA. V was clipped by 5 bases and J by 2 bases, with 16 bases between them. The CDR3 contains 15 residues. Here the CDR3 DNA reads TGTGCCAGCAGCACAACCCGCCAGGGAACCTACGAGCAGTACTTC. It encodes CASSTTRQGTYEQYF.

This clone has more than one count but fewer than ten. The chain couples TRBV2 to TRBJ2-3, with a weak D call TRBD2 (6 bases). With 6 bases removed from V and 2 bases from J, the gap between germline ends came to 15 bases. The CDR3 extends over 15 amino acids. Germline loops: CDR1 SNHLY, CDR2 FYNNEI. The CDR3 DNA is TGTGCCAGCAGGGGACTGGTACAATTCACAGATACGCAGTATTTT. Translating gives CASRGLVQFTDTQYF.